Presented here are 6 T cell receptor beta chains from one specimen sequenced in a study of human T cells and chemical hapten exposure. Researchers extracted total RNA from unfractionated whole blood. The library attached unique molecular identifiers to individual cDNA molecules. TCRdb passed the reads through MiXCR, listing each CDR3 protein once. The sample records 100,000 to 150,000 distinct CDR3 sequences, more than 8.5% being singletons. What was sequenced was whole blood. The receptor set was obtained from a human donor in good health. Some clones in this sample may be carry-over from other donors' samples.

This clonotype was picked up many times. The chain joins TRBV20-1 to TRBJ2-1; 11 bases are shared with TRBD2. V dropped 1 base and J dropped 8; count of bases not matched to a gene: 10. CDR1 is DFQATT and CDR2 is SNEGSKA in the germline V gene (reference sequence). The CDR3 is 16 residues long. The CDR3: CSARVVAGGLGYEQFF. CDR3 DNA: TGCAGTGCTAGAGTGGTAGCGGGAGGGCTGGGGTATGAGCAGTTCTTC.

This clonotype was observed a few times. The chain recombines TRBV3-1 with TRBJ2-2, with a possible D match to TRBD2 (6 bases). The germline V gene encodes CDR1 LGHDT and CDR2 YNNKEL (reference sequence). V gave up 1 base and J gave up 4 bases, with 16 bases separating them. The CDR3 contains 17 residues. The DNA of the CDR3 is TGTGCCAGCAGCCAAGTGGGTCGTGGGACTGGCACCGGGGAGCTGTTTTTT. This gives the protein CASSQVGRGTGTGELFF.

This clonotype showed up just a few times. The V gene is TRBV6-4, the J gene TRBJ2-3; D might be TRBD1 (6 bases). With 2 bases removed from V and 5 bases from J, the gap between germline ends came to 14 bases. The CDR3 runs 15 residues. The germline V gene encodes CDR1 MRHNA and CDR2 SNTAGT. The CDR3 is CASSDSPTGRDTQYF. As DNA, the CDR3 is TGTGCCAGCAGTGACAGCCCGACAGGCCGAGATACGCAGTATTTT.

V gene TRBV6-2 or TRBV6-3 combines with J gene TRBJ2-5; D perhaps matches TRBD2 (6 bases). Trimming stripped 5 bases from V and 5 bases from J, with 24 bases between. The CDR3 extends over 17 amino acids. Per the germline V gene, CDR1 is MNHEY and CDR2 is SVGEGT. This chain's CDR3 is CASSRRGLPRPHETQYF. CDR3 nucleotide sequence: TGTGCCAGCAGTCGCCGGGGACTTCCCAGGCCCCACGAGACCCAGTACTTC.

In the case of this clonotype: The junction departs from the called germline gene at one end, perhaps through a read error. The rearrangement links TRBV12-3 or TRBV12-4 to TRBJ1-1; possibly TRBD1 for D (6 bases). CDR3 size: 14 residues. In DNA, the CDR3 is TGTGTCAGCCGTAGGGGGGGAATGAACACTGAAGCTTTCTTT. It specifies CVSRRGGMNTEAFF.

This clonotype showed up just a few times. The CDR3 bases are TGTGCCAGCTCACCGGGACAGGGGGCTCGCGAGCAGTACTTC. It yields the protein CASSPGQGAREQYF. The chain joins TRBV18 to TRBJ2-7, with 12 bases aligning to TRBD1. J was trimmed by 6 bases and V by 3 bases; bases with no gene match: 3. Per germline, CDR1 KGHSH and CDR2 LQKENI. This CDR3 has 14 residues.